These 23 T cell receptor beta chains originate from one sample sequenced in a study of T cell responses to AZD1222 COVID-19 vaccine. Data came from immunoSEQ multiplex PCR; TCRdb stores just in-frame clones and leaves some out. Of about 55,000 clones detected, 65% to 85% appear once; the ten largest clones hold 25% to 30%. The sequenced sample was peripheral blood, obtained on day 0 of AZD1222 vaccination. These receptors all stem from an adult in good health.

This chain uses TRBV2 with TRBJ1-4; 7 bases map to TRBD1. This CDR3 is 15 amino acids long. Trimming at V came to 6 bases and at J to 4 bases, leaving 8 bases not matched to a gene. CDR1 and CDR2 (germline): SNHLY, FYNNEI. CDR3 nucleotide sequence: TGTGCCAGCAGCCTCGGGACAGAGGGTAATGAAAAACTGTTTTTT. Protein: CASSLGTEGNEKLFF.

This chain joins TRBV3-1 (or the pseudogene TRBV3-2) and TRBJ1-5; the D is unclear. The CDR3 extends over 21 amino acids. CDR1 LGHDT and CDR2 YNNKEL come from the germline V gene (reference sequence). V lost 0 bases, J lost 10 bases, and 34 bases lay in between. The CDR3 is CASSQELRFVARPSPTGPQHF. DNA for the CDR3: TGTGCCAGCAGCCAAGAGCTACGGTTCGTAGCGAGGCCGTCACCCACGGGCCCCCAGCATTTT.

This clone came up a few times. The chain has TRBV6-4 and TRBJ2-3; D may be TRBD1 (5 bases). The CDR3 is 18 residues long. From germline, CDR1 is MRHNA and CDR2 SNTAGT. With 5 bases removed from V and 1 base from J, the gap between germline ends came to 22 bases. The CDR3 DNA is TGTGCCAGCAGTAAGGGGCGTGCAAACATCACTCGCACAGATACGCAGTATTTT. This gives the protein CASSKGRANITRTDTQYF.

This chain links TRBV4-3 with TRBJ2-5; D possibly matches TRBD1 or TRBD2 (6 bases each). The ends were cut back, 3 bases at V and 5 bases at J, with 19 bases in the middle. This CDR3 is 16 amino acids long. Per the germline V gene, CDR1 is LGHNA and CDR2 is YSLEER. CDR3 in amino acids: CASSQSFGGRRETQYF. DNA of the CDR3: TGCGCCAGCAGCCAGTCCTTTGGGGGGCGCAGGGAGACCCAGTACTTC.

V is TRBV7-8 and J is TRBJ2-7; a weak D match, TRBD2 (5 bases). Germline V CDR1 and CDR2: SGHVS, FQNEAQ. V gave up 5 bases and J gave up 7 bases, with 12 bases separating them. This CDR3 is built from 12 residues. The CDR3 sequence is CASSPLGSEQYF. The CDR3, as DNA: TGTGCCAGCAGCCCTCTGGGGAGTGAGCAGTACTTC.

The chain combines TRBV7-7 with TRBJ2-5, with 7 bases that match TRBD1. The germline V gene encodes CDR1 SSHAT and CDR2 FNYEAQ (reference sequence). This CDR3 is 14 amino acids long. J lost 2 bases, V lost 3 bases, and 3 bases had no gene match. The DNA of the CDR3 is TGTGCCAGCAGCTTGACAGGGCATCAAGAGACCCAGTACTTC. Translation: CASSLTGHQETQYF.

The V and J genes are TRBV18 and TRBJ1-1; perhaps TRBD1 as D (6 bases). Germline CDR1 and CDR2: KGHSH and LQKENI. The CDR3 has 14 amino acids. The V and J ends lost 2 bases and 1 base respectively, with 8 bases between them. CDR3 loop: CASSPGDKNTEAFF. CDR3 DNA sequence: TGTGCCAGCTCACCAGGGGACAAGAACACTGAAGCTTTCTTT.

This clone was picked up one time. This sequence joins TRBV19 and TRBJ2-2; perhaps D is TRBD1 or TRBD2 (5 bases each). The CDR3 contains 13 residues. The ends were cut back, 7 bases at V and 5 bases at J, with 11 bases in the middle. Looked up from germline, CDR1 is LNHDA and CDR2 is SQIVND (reference sequence). The chain's CDR3 is CASTQGATGELFF. CDR3 coding DNA: TGTGCCAGTACGCAGGGAGCGACCGGGGAGCTGTTTTTT.

This sequence joins TRBV11-2 and TRBJ2-7; possible D gene TRBD1, 6 bases. CDR1 is SGHAT and CDR2 is FQNNGV in the germline V gene. The CDR3 totals 15 residues. V shed 4 bases and J shed 5 bases, with 18 bases lying between them. CDR3 sequence: CASSSGTLGGHEQYF. The CDR3 nucleotides read TGTGCCAGCAGCTCCGGGACACTCGGTGGCCACGAGCAGTACTTC.

On this clone: Other nucleotide sequences from this sample produce the same CDR3. The chain joins TRBV7-2 to TRBJ1-1; the D is unclear. Germline-derived CDR1 and CDR2 are SGHTA and FQGNSA. Trimming pared 1 base from V and 1 base from J, leaving 4 bases between. The CDR3 loop spans 13 amino acids. The CDR3, as DNA: TGTGCCAGCAGCTTAGTCAGGAACACTGAAGCTTTCTTT. Translating gives CASSLVRNTEAFF.

The chain has TRBV4-1 and TRBJ2-1; perhaps D is TRBD1 or TRBD2 (5 bases each). V was clipped by 4 bases and J by 9 bases, with 16 bases between them. In germline, CDR1 is MGHRA, CDR2 YSYEKL. The CDR3 consists of 14 residues. The CDR3 protein is CASSLGTGLSEQFF. In DNA form, the CDR3 reads TGCGCCAGCAGCCTTGGGACGGGCCTCAGTGAGCAGTTCTTC.

Only one count was recorded for this clone. The rearrangement uses TRBV19 and TRBJ1-5; TRBD1 agrees at 7 bases. The germline V gene has CDR1 LNHDA and CDR2 SQIVND (reference sequence). The CDR3 covers 16 residues. J gave up 4 bases and V 0 bases, and 6 bases lay outside the gene matches. CDR3 sequence reads: CASSIDPGQFNQPQHF. The CDR3 bases are TGTGCCAGTAGTATAGATCCGGGACAGTTTAATCAGCCCCAGCATTTT. Filled out from reference TRBV19 and TRBJ1-5, the complete variable domain reads DGGITQSPKYLFRKEGQNVTLSCEQNLNHDAMYWYRQDPGQGLRLIYYSQIVNDFQKGDIAEGYSVSREKKESFPLTVTSAQKNPTAFYLCASSIDPGQFNQPQHFGDGTRLSIL.

J is TRBJ1-2 and V is TRBV7-9; no clear D gene. CDR3 length: 13 residues. V lost 5 bases and J 6 bases, leaving 13 bases between the germline ends. In germline, CDR1 is SEHNR, CDR2 FQNEAQ (reference sequence). The CDR3 spells CASSHLLVDGYTF. The CDR3, as DNA: TGTGCCAGCAGCCACCTTTTGGTGGATGGCTACACCTTC.

The V call is TRBV7-6, the J call TRBJ2-5; 7 bases align to TRBD1. The CDR3 extends over 19 amino acids. V lost 5 bases and J lost 3; bases outside the gene matches: 21. In germline, CDR1 is SGHVS, CDR2 FNYEAQ. CDR3 bases: TGTGCCAGCAGCCCCCTACCGACAGGGCCGGTTGGGCGGGAAGAGACCCAGTACTTC. It yields the protein CASSPLPTGPVGREETQYF.

This chain uses TRBV6-5 with TRBJ1-2; 9 nucleotides align to TRBD1. The CDR3 length is 15 residues. The V segment lost 1 base and the J segment 3 bases; nucleotides outside the gene matches: 3. The germline CDR1 and CDR2 sequences are MNHEY and SVGAGI. The CDR3 DNA reads as TGTGCCAGCAGTTACTTTGGGGACAGGGACTATGGCTACACCTTC. Encoded protein: CASSYFGDRDYGYTF.

The chain recombines TRBV27 with TRBJ1-2; 7 nucleotides align to TRBD1. The CDR3 spans 17 residues. Germline values: CDR1 MNHEY, CDR2 SMNVEV (reference sequence). J was trimmed by 2 bases and V by 2 bases; bases with no gene match: 11. The CDR3 nucleotides read TGTGCCAGCAGTTTAAGGGGGGGACAGACTTACAACTATGGCTACACCTTC. As protein: CASSLRGGQTYNYGYTF.

The V gene is TRBV5-1, the J gene TRBJ1-2, with a weak D call TRBD1 (5 bases). Trimming stripped 4 bases from V and 1 base from J, with 11 bases between. Per the germline V gene, CDR1 is SGHRS and CDR2 is YFSETQ. The CDR3 totals 14 residues. The CDR3 loop is CASSGGPINYGYTF. The CDR3, as DNA: TGCGCCAGCAGCGGGGGTCCGATTAACTATGGCTACACCTTC.

This rearrangement joins TRBV7-9 to TRBJ1-5, with D hard to call. The V and J ends lost 4 bases and 1 base respectively, with 8 bases between them. This CDR3 contains 14 residues. Germline values: CDR1 SEHNR, CDR2 FQNEAQ (reference sequence). DNA for the CDR3: TGTGCCAGCAGCTCCCAAGGGAGCAATCAGCCCCAGCATTTT. Translating it yields CASSSQGSNQPQHF. The whole variable domain, remainder taken from reference TRBV7-9 and TRBJ1-5, is DTGVSQNPRHKITKRGQNVTFRCDPISEHNRLYWYRQTLGQGPEFLTYFQNEAQLEKSRLLSDRFSAERPKGSFSTLEIQRTEQGDSAMYLCASSSQGSNQPQHFGDGTRLSIL.

This chain uses TRBV4-3 with TRBJ2-2; D gene ambiguous. Trimming shortened V by 1 base and J by 3 bases, and 6 bases separated the two germline ends. From germline, CDR1 is LGHNA and CDR2 YSLEER. CDR3 length equals 14 residues. CDR3 loop: CASSQVLYTGELFF. CDR3 DNA sequence: TGCGCCAGCAGCCAAGTTCTGTACACCGGGGAGCTGTTTTTT.

The J gene is TRBJ1-5, the V gene TRBV7-3, with D hard to call. The V end was cut by 2 bases, the J end by 5 bases, with 7 bases between. The CDR3 runs 13 residues. CDR1 is SGHTA and CDR2 is FQGTGA in the germline V gene. DNA for the CDR3: TGTGCCAGCAGCTTAGGGCCTGATCAGCCCCAGCATTTT. It translates to CASSLGPDQPQHF.

This clone was recorded only once. The chain uses TRBV2 and TRBJ2-1, with D maybe TRBD1 (6 bases). With 1 base removed from V and 6 bases from J, the gap between germline ends came to 7 bases. This CDR3 has 13 amino acids. From germline, CDR1 is SNHLY and CDR2 FYNNEI. The CDR3 region has the DNA TGTGCCAGCAGTGAAGAAGGGGGCAATGAGCAGTTCTTC. It is translated as CASSEEGGNEQFF.

This chain uses TRBV7-2 with TRBJ2-7; D not certain. This CDR3 spans 13 amino acids. Germline CDR1 and CDR2: SGHTA and FQGNSA. Trimming removed 1 base at V and 7 bases at J, with 11 bases between. CDR3 sequence: CASSLVSAGEQYF. In DNA form, the CDR3 reads TGTGCCAGCAGCTTAGTCTCGGCCGGGGAGCAGTACTTC. The variable domain in full, with the rest retrieved from reference TRBV7-2 and TRBJ2-7, is GAGVSQSPSNKVTEKGKDVELRCDPISGHTALYWYRQSLGQGLEFLIYFQGNSAPDKSGLPSDRFSAERTGGSVSTLTIQRTQQEDSAVYLCASSLVSAGEQYFGPGTRLTVT.

This chain joins TRBV9 and TRBJ2-7; D not certain. V was clipped by 0 bases and J by 0 bases, with 7 bases between them. CDR1 SGDLS and CDR2 YYNGEE come from the germline V gene. The CDR3 covers 14 residues. CDR3: CASSVGSSSYEQYF. CDR3 coding DNA: TGTGCCAGCAGCGTAGGATCGAGCTCCTACGAGCAGTACTTC.